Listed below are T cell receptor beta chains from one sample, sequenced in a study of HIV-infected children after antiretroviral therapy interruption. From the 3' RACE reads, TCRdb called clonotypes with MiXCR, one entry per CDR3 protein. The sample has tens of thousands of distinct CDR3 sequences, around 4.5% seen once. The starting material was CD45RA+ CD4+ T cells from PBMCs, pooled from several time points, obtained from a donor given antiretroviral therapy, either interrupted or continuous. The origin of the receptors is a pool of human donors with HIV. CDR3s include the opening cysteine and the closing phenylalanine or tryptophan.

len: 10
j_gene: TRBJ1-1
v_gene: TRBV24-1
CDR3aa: CATVATEAFF

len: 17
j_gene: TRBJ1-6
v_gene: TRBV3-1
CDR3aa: CASSRDRLGATNSPLHF

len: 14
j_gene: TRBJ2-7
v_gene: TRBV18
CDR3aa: CASSPPGQGGEQYF

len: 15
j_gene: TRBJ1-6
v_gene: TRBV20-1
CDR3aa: CSARSARGLASPLHF

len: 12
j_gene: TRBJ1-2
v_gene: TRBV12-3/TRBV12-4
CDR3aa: CASGRTSYGYTF

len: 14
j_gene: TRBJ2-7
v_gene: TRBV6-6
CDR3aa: CASSYIAGPAEQYF

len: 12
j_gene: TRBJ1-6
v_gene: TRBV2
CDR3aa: CASLQQGPSLHF

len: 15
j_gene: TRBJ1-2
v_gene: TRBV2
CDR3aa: CASSAQTGGTYGYTF

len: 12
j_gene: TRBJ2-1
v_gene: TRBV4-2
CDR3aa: CASSPRTGEQFF

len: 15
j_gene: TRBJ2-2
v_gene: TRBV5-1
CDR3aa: CASSPGQAYTGELFF

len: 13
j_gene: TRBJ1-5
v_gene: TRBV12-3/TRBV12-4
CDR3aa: CASSDRGGQPQHF

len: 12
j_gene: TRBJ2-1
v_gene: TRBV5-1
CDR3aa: CASNVVSGLQFF

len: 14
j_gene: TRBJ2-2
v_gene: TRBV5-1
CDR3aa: CASIRGTNTGELFF

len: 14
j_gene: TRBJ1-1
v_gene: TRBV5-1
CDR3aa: CASSLDTGNTEAFF

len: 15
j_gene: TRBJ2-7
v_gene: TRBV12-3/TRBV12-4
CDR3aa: CASSFRRDSTYEQYF

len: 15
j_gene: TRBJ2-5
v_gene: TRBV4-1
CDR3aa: CASSQAGTGQETQYF

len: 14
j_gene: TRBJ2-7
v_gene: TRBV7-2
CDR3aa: CASSFGPPSYEQYF

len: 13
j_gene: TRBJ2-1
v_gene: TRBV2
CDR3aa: CASSEGVYNEQFF

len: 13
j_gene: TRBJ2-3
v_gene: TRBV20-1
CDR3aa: CSALRTDTDTQYF

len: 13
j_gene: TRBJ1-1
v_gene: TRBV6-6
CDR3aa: CASSPSRGSEAFF

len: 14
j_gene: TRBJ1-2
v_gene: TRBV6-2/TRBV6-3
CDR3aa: CASSYSPGHNGYTF

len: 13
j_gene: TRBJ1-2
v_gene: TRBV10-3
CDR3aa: CATKVGTGKGYTF

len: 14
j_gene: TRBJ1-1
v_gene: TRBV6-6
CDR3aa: CASRRTDFNTEAFF

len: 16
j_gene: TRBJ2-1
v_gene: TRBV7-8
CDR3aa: CASSRGRLPSYNEQFF